This is a list of T cell receptor beta chains from one sample in a study of cytomegalovirus exposure and HLA in healthy donors. Measured with immunoSEQ multiplex PCR; TCRdb has only the in-frame clones, and not every one. This table has approximately 150,000 clones, roughly 87% appearing once. Sequenced sample: PBMCs. These TCRs come from a man in his fifties or sixties in good health and CMV-seropositive. Both conserved end residues are part of each CDR3. Fields, in order: J gene, clone size, D gene, V gene, CDR3 DNA, CDR3 protein. A D gene is named only where the DNA matches it firmly. Not every row has a clone size; where given, it reads once, few, many or a size class.

TRBJ1-1 NA TRBD1 TRBV7-6 TGTGCCAGCAGCCTGGGACAGGGGATAATGAACACTGAAGCTTTCTTT CASSLGQGIMNTEAFF
TRBJ1-2 NA NA TRBV6-5 TGTGCCACCGTGGGGCTGGGCCGCTACACCTTC CATVGLGRYTF
TRBJ1-2 once NA TRBV9 TGTGCCAGCAGCGTAGCGGGGGGCTATGGCTACACCTTC CASSVAGGYGYTF
TRBJ1-5 NA NA TRBV28 TGTGCCAGCAGTCCCCCCGGGTCCTATCAGCCCCAGCATTTT CASSPPGSYQPQHF
TRBJ1-4 NA NA TRBV30 TGTGCCTGGAGTCGGGGTAATGTAGAGTGGAGTAATGAAAAACTGTTTTTT CAWSRGNVEWSNEKLFF
TRBJ2-3 once TRBD2 TRBV7-3 TGTGCCAGCAGCCCACGGGAGGGCCTAGGAGATACGCAGTATTTT CASSPREGLGDTQYF
TRBJ2-7 few NA TRBV5-1 TGCGCCAGCAGCTTGGCCGGGAGTCACTCCTACGAGCAGTACTTC CASSLAGSHSYEQYF
TRBJ2-2 NA NA TRBV5-1 TGCGCCAGCAGCTTGGCCATATCTCGGGTCGCCGGGGAGCTGTTTTTT CASSLAISRVAGELFF
TRBJ1-1 once TRBD1 TRBV7-9 TGTGCCAGCAGCTTGGCAGGGGGCCTTGAAGCTTTCTTT CASSLAGGLEAFF
TRBJ2-7 NA TRBD2 TRBV6-6 TGTGCCAGCAGACTAGCGGCCACCTACGAGCAGTACTTC CASRLAATYEQYF